The TCR beta chain described here comes from a study of T cells in Graves' hyperthyroidism and ophthalmopathy. About the study: Blood from the periphery was taken at initial diagnosis, before any treatment. Overall study findings and caveats: Most expanded thyroid clonotypes above 0.001 recurred in blood.

RNA transcripts served as the template for amplifying TCR beta CDR3 regions. In the first-round RT-PCR of the TCR CDR3, the HTBI primer set was used. MiXCR, applied by TCRdb to the multiplex PCR reads, yields one record per CDR3 protein. This table has hundreds of thousands of distinct CDR3 sequences, approximately 13% appearing once. This clonotype occurred many times. Its antigen is unidentified. CDR3 length equals 13 residues. The germline gives CDR1 DFQATT, CDR2 SNEGSKA (reference sequence). Trimming cost V 3 bases and J 3 bases, with 10 bases left between them. This clonotype was sampled from a woman under 40 with Graves' hyperthyroidism that later progressed to Graves' ophthalmopathy. The sample comprised blood. V and J are TRBV20-1 and TRBJ2-3; TRBD1 might be the D (6 bases). The chain's CDR3 is CSARYTGTDTQYF. The CDR3 coding sequence is TGCAGTGCTAGGTATACAGGGACAGATACGCAGTATTTT.